The T cell receptor (beta chain) under discussion was sequenced for a study of blood T cell repertoires in COVID-19. Study as a whole: Acute and convalescent COVID-19 samples came from the United States, Italy and Spain.

Germline V gene lookup returns CDR1 MDHEN and CDR2 SYDVKM. The V and J ends lost 5 bases and 5 bases, in that order; junction bases with no gene match: 8. The CDR3 spans 15 residues. Per the authors' pipeline: Amplification with reference gene primers provided the estimates of nucleated cell counts. This table comes from immunoSEQ multiplex PCR, and its TCRdb copy is limited to in-frame clones, with some not included. D and trimming were read from the DNA, whereas the V and J calls and clone size are those reported in that table. This table has about 170,000 clones, 85% to 90% appearing once. The TCR originated in a woman aged 80 or over with COVID-19, enrolled during active disease. Sequenced input: peripheral blood. The rearrangement links TRBV28 to TRBJ1-1, with TRBD1 matching 10 bases. CDR3: CASSPWTGGRTEAFF. DNA for the CDR3: TGTGCCAGCAGTCCGTGGACAGGGGGTAGGACTGAAGCTTTCTTT.